Sequencing of this T cell receptor (beta chain) was carried out in a study of cytotoxic CD8 clonotypes in ibrutinib-treated CLL. Study-level background: Median treatment time before response sampling was 12 months, range 6 to 36.

TCRdb's copy holds only in-frame clones and misses some; the assay was immunoSEQ multiplex PCR. The sample comprises around 300,000 clones, 80% of which are singletons, and roughly 6.3% rests with the top ten. V was cut by 1 base and J by 7 bases, with 17 bases left in between. The germline V gene has CDR1 SGHTA and CDR2 FQGNSA. This CDR3 has 15 amino acids. The sequence derives from a human donor with chronic lymphocytic leukemia. This material consisted of PBMCs, taken before ibrutinib treatment. V usage is TRBV7-2 and J usage is TRBJ2-7; D gene uncertain. The CDR3 nucleotides are TGTGCCAGCAGCTTAGAGGCGGCCTGGGTGGGGGAGCAGTACTTC. This translates into CASSLEAAWVGEQYF.